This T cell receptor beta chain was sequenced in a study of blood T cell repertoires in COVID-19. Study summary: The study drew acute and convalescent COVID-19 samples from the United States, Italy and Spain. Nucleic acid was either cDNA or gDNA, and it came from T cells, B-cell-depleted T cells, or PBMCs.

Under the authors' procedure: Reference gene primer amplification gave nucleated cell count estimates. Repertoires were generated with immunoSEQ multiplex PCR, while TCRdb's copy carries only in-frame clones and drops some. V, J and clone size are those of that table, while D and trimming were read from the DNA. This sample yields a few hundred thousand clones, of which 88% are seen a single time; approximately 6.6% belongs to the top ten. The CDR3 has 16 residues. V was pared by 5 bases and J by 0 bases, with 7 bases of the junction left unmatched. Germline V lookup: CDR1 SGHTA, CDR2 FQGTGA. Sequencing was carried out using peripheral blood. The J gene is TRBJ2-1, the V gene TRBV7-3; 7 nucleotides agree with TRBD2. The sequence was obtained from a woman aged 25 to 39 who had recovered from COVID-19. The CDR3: CASSMQPGGSYNEQFF. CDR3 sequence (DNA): TGTGCCAGCAGCATGCAACCGGGGGGCTCCTACAATGAGCAGTTCTTC.